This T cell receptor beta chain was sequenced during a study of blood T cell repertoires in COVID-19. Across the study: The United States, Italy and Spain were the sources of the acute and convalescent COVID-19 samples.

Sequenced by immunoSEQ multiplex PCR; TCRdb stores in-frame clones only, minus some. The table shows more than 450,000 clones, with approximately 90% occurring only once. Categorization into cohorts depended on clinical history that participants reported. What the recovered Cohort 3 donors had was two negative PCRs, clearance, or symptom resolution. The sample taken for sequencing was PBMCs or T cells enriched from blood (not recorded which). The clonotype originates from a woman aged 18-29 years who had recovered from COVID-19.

The CDR3 sequence is CASRLETGTTEAFF. In DNA form, the CDR3 reads TGTGCCAGCAGGCTCGAGACAGGGACCACTGAAGCTTTCTTT. The genes are TRBV2 and TRBJ1-1; 7 bases match TRBD1. V lost 6 bases, J lost 4 bases, and 8 bases stayed unmatched. Germline-derived CDR1 and CDR2 are SNHLY and FYNNEI. This CDR3 has 14 amino acids.